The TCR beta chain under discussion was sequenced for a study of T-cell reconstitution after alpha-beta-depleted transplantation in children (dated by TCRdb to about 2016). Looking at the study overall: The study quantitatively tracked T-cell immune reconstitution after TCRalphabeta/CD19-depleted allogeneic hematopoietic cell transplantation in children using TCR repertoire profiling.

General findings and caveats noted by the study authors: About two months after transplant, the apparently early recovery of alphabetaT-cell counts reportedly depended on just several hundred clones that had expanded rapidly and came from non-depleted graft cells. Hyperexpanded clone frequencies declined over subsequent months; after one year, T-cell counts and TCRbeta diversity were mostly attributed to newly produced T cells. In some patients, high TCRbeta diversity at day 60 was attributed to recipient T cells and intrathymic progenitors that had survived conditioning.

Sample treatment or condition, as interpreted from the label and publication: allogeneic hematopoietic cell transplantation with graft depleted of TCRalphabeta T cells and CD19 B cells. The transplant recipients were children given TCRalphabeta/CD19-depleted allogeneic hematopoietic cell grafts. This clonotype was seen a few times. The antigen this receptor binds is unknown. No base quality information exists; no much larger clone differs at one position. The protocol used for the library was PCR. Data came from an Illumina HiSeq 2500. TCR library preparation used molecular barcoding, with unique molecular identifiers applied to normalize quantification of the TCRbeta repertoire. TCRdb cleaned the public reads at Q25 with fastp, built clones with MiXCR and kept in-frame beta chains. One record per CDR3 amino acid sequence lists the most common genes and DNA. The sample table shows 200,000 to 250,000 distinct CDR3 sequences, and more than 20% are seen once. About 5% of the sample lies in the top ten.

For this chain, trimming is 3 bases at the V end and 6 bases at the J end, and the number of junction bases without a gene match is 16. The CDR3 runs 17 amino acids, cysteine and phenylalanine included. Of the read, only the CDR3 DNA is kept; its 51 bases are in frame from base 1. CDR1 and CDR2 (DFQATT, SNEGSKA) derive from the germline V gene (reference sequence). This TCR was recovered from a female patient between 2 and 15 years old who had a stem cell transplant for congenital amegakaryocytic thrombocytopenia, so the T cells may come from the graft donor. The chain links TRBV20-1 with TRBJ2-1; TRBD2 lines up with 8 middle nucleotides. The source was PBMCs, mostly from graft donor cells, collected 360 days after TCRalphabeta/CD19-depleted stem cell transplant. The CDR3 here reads CSASPSPSTGGLNEQFF. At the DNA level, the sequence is TGCAGTGCTAGCCCCAGCCCCTCGACGGGGGGGCTCAATGAGCAGTTCTTC.